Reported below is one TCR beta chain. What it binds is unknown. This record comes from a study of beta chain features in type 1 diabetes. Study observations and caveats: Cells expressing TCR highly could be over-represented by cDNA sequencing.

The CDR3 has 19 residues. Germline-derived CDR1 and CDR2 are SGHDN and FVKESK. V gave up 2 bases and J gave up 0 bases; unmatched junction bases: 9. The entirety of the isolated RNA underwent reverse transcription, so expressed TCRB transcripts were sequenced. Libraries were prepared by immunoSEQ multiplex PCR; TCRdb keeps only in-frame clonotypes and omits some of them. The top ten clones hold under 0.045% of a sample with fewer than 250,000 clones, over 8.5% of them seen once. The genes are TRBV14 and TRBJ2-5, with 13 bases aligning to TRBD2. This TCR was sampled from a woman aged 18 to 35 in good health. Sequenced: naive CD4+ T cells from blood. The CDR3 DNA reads TGTGCCAGCAGCCAATTCCGGACTAGCGGGGGCCTGTACCAAGAGACCCAGTACTTC. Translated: CASSQFRTSGGLYQETQYF. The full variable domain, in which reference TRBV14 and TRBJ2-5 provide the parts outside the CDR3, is EAGVTQFPSHSVIEKGQTVTLRCDPISGHDNLYWYRRVMGKEIKFLLHFVKESKQDESGMPNNRFLAERTGGTYSTLKVQPAELEDSGVYFCASSQFRTSGGLYQETQYFGPGTRLLVL.